Below, one TCR beta chain is given with its context. This record belongs to a study of blood T cell repertoires in COVID-19. Repertoires were generated with immunoSEQ multiplex PCR, while TCRdb's copy carries only in-frame clones and drops some. The sample includes fewer than 200,000 clones, about 83% seen only once; the top ten take less than 3%. Enrollment of patients from Seattle took place during active infection, with longitudinal follow-up. The CDR3 consists of 14 residues. V dropped 5 bases and J dropped 5; count of bases not matched to a gene: 5. Germline V gene data show CDR1 as MNHEY and CDR2 as SMNVEV (reference sequence).

Sequencing was done on a sample of peripheral blood. This TCR derives from a woman of 80 years or more with COVID-19, enrolled during active disease. This sequence joins TRBV27 and TRBJ1-5, with TRBD1 identical over 8 bases. CDR3 sequence: CASSPQGAHQPQHF. In nucleotides, the CDR3 is TGTGCCAGCAGTCCGCAGGGGGCCCATCAGCCCCAGCATTTT.